The clone carrying this T cell receptor (beta chain) was picked up many times. Germline CDR1 and CDR2: ENHRY and SYGVKD. The V end was cut by 6 bases, the J end by 2 bases, with 10 bases between. The CDR3 runs 14 residues. The data originate from a study of T-cell reconstitution after alpha-beta-depleted transplantation in children. As it was prepared, the TCRbeta library received unique molecular identifiers. TCRdb independently ran MiXCR on the PCR reads; one entry per CDR3 protein. The sample consists of 140,000 to 150,000 distinct CDR3 sequences, around 8.5% of them appearing once. The chain has TRBV10-3 and TRBJ2-2; possible D gene TRBD1, 5 bases. This specimen was PBMCs, mostly from graft donor cells, taken 180 days after TCRalphabeta/CD19-depleted stem cell transplant. The TCR comes from a female patient aged 2-15 years who had a stem cell transplant for congenital amegakaryocytic thrombocytopenia, so the T cells may come from the graft donor. The CDR3 DNA is TGTGCCATCAGCGATACAGGAAACACCGGGGAGCTGTTTTTT. Residues: CAISDTGNTGELFF.